This section outlines one T cell receptor beta chain sequence together with its context. Its antigen has not been determined. Within one base of it there is no much larger clone, and no base qualities were kept. The germline V gene provides CDR1 SGHAT and CDR2 FQNNGV. Spanning cysteine to phenylalanine, the CDR3 consists of 15 amino acids. Only the CDR3 portion is preserved as DNA: 45 bases, with reading frame beginning at the first base. The germline V and J ends show losses of 5 bases and 3 bases respectively, and no gene match explains 7 bases of the junction. This record comes from a study of technical replicates of blood from a handful of donors (dated by TCRdb to 2016 to 2017). Library construction relied on the immunoSEQ multiplex PCR assay. TCRdb retrieved this table from immuneACCESS and kept in-frame rearrangements only. Not all clones are present; in checked studies, unresolved V genes account for under half, and no reason is known for the remainder. This sample lists 74,000 or so clones; over 80% were detected once. Clones ranked in the top ten supply 0.25% to 0.35% of the sample.

The clonotype originates from a human donor in good health. The V and J segments used are TRBV11-2 and TRBJ2-7, with 10 bases matching TRBD2. The sequenced sample was T cells isolated from PBMCs. The DNA sequence is TGTGCCAGCAGCCGCCCGGCTAGCGGGAGCTACGAGCAGTACTTC. Its protein is CASSRPASGSYEQYF.